Below are 16 T cell receptor beta chains sequenced from a single sample in a study of T cells in localized non-small cell lung cancer. Libraries were prepared by immunoSEQ multiplex PCR; TCRdb keeps only in-frame clonotypes and omits some of them. Of thousands of clones listed, approximately 35% are singletons. The sequencing here drew on normal lung tissue next to the tumor, taken before any cancer treatment. The receptors derive from a woman aged 35-70 years with stage II squamous cell lung carcinoma.

This clone was found a few times. The V gene is TRBV28, the J gene TRBJ1-1; a weak D match, TRBD1 (6 bases). Trimming took 6 bases from V and 1 from J, leaving 15 bases between them. CDR3 length: 15 residues. Germline V CDR1 and CDR2: MDHEN, SYDVKM. In DNA, the CDR3 is TGTGCCAGCAGCTCCCCAGGGGAGGGGAACACTGAAGCTTTCTTT. Its translation is CASSSPGEGNTEAFF.

Relative to its sample, this clone is large. J is TRBJ1-4 and V is TRBV9, with a possible D match to TRBD1 (5 bases). Germline V gene lookup returns CDR1 SGDLS and CDR2 YYNGEE. Deletions cut 5 bases from V and 6 bases from J, with 11 bases between. This CDR3 spans 13 amino acids. The CDR3 spells CASRSDRDEKLFF. The CDR3 nucleotides are TGTGCCAGCAGATCAGACAGAGATGAAAAACTGTTTTTT.

The rearrangement links TRBV5-1 to TRBJ2-5, with a weak D call TRBD2 (6 bases). The CDR3 covers 15 residues. The ends were cut back, 4 bases at V and 2 bases at J, with 15 bases in the middle. Per germline, CDR1 SGHRS and CDR2 YFSETQ. DNA of the CDR3: TGCGCCAGCAGCAAGGAGGGCGGCAGGCAAGAGACCCAGTACTTC. The encoded protein is CASSKEGGRQETQYF.

The chain uses TRBV19 and TRBJ1-2, with D uncertain. Germline V gives CDR1 LNHDA, CDR2 SQIVND (reference sequence). The V end was cut by 8 bases, the J end by 0 bases, with 7 bases between. CDR3 length equals 12 residues. DNA for the CDR3: TGTGCCAGTCAAACAACTAACTATGGCTACACCTTC. Its translation: CASQTTNYGYTF.

The CDR3: CASSPWGVRGDSPLHF. DNA of the CDR3: TGTGCCAGCTCACCTTGGGGGGTTCGAGGTGATTCACCCCTCCACTTT. The V gene is TRBV18, the J gene TRBJ1-6; D is possibly TRBD1 (5 bases). This CDR3 contains 16 residues. Germline values: CDR1 KGHSH, CDR2 LQKENI. V was pared by 3 bases and J by 8 bases, with 17 bases between. Full variable domain (remainder filled in from reference TRBV18 and TRBJ1-6): NAGVMQNPRHLVRRRGQEARLRCSPMKGHSHVYWYRQLPEEGLKFMVYLQKENIIDESGMPKERFSAEFPKEGPSILRIQQVVRGDSAAYFCASSPWGVRGDSPLHFGNGTRLTVT.

This sequence joins TRBV6-8 and TRBJ1-1, with TRBD1 as a possible D gene (6 bases). Germline V lookup: CDR1 MNHGY, CDR2 SAAAGT. The CDR3 covers 15 residues. V was pared by 6 bases and J by 1 base, with 15 bases between. The CDR3 here is CASRKGGRGNTEAFF. The CDR3 nucleotides read TGTGCCAGCAGAAAAGGGGGGCGGGGGAACACTGAAGCTTTCTTT.

The rearrangement uses TRBV11-3 and TRBJ2-5, with TRBD2 matching over 11 bases. V was clipped by 5 bases and J by 1 base; unmatched bases: 6. Germline CDR1 reads SGHNT; CDR2 reads YENEEA. This CDR3 is built from 16 residues. The CDR3: CASSHDGTSGQETQYF. The CDR3 coding sequence is TGTGCCAGCAGCCATGACGGGACTAGCGGCCAAGAGACCCAGTACTTC.

The chain couples TRBV29-1 to TRBJ1-2; D remains ambiguous. The CDR3 runs 12 residues. The ends were cut back, 5 bases at V and 2 bases at J, with 9 bases in the middle. In germline, CDR1 is SQVTM, CDR2 ANQGSEA. CDR3 DNA: TGCAGCGTTCAGGCGTACAACTATGGCTACACCTTC. Translation: CSVQAYNYGYTF.

This chain connects TRBV28 to TRBJ1-2, with 8 bases that match TRBD1. The CDR3 is 14 amino acids. From germline, CDR1 is MDHEN and CDR2 SYDVKM. Losses at the gene ends were 3 bases for V and 5 bases for J; bases not matched to a gene: 5. The CDR3 bases are TGTGCCAGCAGTTTGTCCGACAGGGGTTATGGCTACACCTTC. It specifies CASSLSDRGYGYTF.

This chain uses TRBV6-8 with TRBJ1-5; D possibly corresponds to TRBD1 (6 bases). Germline V gene sequence: CDR1 MNHGY, CDR2 SAAAGT. CDR3 size: 14 residues. Between the trimmed V and J ends, which lost 4 bases and 4 bases, there was a span of 11 bases. This CDR3 is CASSSTGLNQPQHF. In DNA form, the CDR3 reads TGTGCCAGCAGTTCTACAGGGTTAAATCAGCCCCAGCATTTT.

The chain carries TRBV19 and TRBJ1-2; 10 nucleotides align to TRBD1. CDR1 and CDR2 (germline): LNHDA, SQIVND (reference sequence). The V gene end was trimmed by 3 bases and the J gene end by 4 bases; junction bases not matched to a gene: 2. The CDR3 is made up of 14 amino acids. The CDR3 region is CASSIRDRGYGYTF. The CDR3 coding sequence is TGTGCCAGTAGTATCCGGGACAGGGGCTATGGCTACACCTTC.

The chain uses TRBV6-8 and TRBJ2-3, with a tentative D call TRBD2 (5 bases). The V end lost 0 bases, the J end lost 4 bases, and 8 bases lay between the germline ends. The CDR3 sequence is 14 residues long. Germline assignment: CDR1 MNHGY and CDR2 SAAAGT. This CDR3 is CASSYSGGADTQYF. CDR3 nucleotides: TGTGCCAGCAGTTACTCAGGAGGCGCAGATACGCAGTATTTT.

This clone was seen more than once but under ten times. The V and J genes are TRBV11-3 and TRBJ2-2; possible D gene TRBD1, 6 bases. V was clipped by 1 base and J by 7 bases, with 16 bases between them. The germline gives CDR1 SGHNT, CDR2 YENEEA. The CDR3 extends over 16 amino acids. CDR3 DNA: TGTGCCAGCAGCTTAGTACAGGACAGCGTCGGCGGGGAGCTGTTTTTT. Its protein is CASSLVQDSVGGELFF.

V usage is TRBV5-1 and J usage is TRBJ2-5; TRBD2 aligns across 13 bases. This CDR3 has 15 amino acids. The germline V gene has CDR1 SGHRS and CDR2 YFSETQ. Trimming took 0 bases from V and 5 from J; bases not matched to a gene: 1. CDR3 coding DNA: TGCGCCAGCAGCTTGGGGACTAGCGGGAGTGAGACCCAGTACTTC. Translating gives CASSLGTSGSETQYF.

In its sample, this clone was seen a few times. The genes are TRBV13 and TRBJ2-7, with D possibly TRBD2 on 6 matching bases. Germline V gene lookup returns CDR1 PRHDT and CDR2 FYEKMQ (reference sequence). Trimming took off 0 bases at V and 7 bases at J, with 19 bases between the two ends. This CDR3 is 16 amino acids long. CDR3 protein: CASSLGATRPQREQYF. As DNA, the CDR3 is TGTGCCAGCAGCTTAGGCGCGACTAGGCCACAGAGGGAGCAGTACTTC.

This clone was seen a handful of times. The chain recombines TRBV10-3 with TRBJ1-2; D gene uncertain. V was cut by 0 bases and J by 1 base, with 12 bases left in between. CDR3 length: 16 residues. Germline assignment: CDR1 ENHRY and CDR2 SYGVKD. The chain's CDR3 is CAISESFSRVNYGYTF. The DNA for the CDR3 is TGTGCCATCAGTGAGTCGTTTTCGCGAGTTAACTATGGCTACACCTTC.